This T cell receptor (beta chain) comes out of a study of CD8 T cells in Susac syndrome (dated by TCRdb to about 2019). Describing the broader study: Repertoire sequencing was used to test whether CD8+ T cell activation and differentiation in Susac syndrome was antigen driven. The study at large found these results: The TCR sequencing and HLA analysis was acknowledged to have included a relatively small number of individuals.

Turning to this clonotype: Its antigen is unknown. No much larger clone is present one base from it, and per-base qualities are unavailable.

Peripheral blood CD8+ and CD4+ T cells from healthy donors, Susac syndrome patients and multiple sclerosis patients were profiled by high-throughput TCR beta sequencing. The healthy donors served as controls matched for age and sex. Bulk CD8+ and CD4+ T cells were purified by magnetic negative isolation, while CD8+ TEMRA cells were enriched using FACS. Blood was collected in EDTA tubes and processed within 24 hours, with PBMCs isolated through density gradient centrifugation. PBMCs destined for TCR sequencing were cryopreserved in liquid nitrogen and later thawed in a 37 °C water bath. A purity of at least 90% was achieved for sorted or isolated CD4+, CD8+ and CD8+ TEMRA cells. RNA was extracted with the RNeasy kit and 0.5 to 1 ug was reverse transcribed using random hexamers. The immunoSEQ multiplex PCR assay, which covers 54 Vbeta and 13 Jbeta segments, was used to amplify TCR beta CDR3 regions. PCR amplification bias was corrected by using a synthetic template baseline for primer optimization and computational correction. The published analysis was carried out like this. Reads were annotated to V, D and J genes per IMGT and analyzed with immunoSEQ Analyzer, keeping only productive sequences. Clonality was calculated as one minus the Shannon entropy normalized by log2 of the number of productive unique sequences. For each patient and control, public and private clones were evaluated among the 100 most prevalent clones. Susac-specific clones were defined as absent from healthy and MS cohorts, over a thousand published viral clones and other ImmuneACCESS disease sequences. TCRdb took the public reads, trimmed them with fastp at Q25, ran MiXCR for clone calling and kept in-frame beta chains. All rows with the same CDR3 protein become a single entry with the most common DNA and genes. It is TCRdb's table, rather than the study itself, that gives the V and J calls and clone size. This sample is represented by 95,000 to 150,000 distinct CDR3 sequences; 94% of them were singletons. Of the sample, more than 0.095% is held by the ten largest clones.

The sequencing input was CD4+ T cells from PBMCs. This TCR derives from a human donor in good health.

The DNA sequence follows: TGTGCCAGCACCCTAGGACGGGGCGATTATGGCTACACCTTC. Its coded protein is CASTLGRGDYGYTF. This sequence uses TRBV3-1 and TRBJ1-2; TRBD1 could be the D gene, as 5 bases match. The V end loses 7 bases and the J end loses 5 bases, and a stretch of 17 bases separates them. The CDR3, from cysteine to phenylalanine, totals 14 residues. Only the CDR3 DNA is retained, 42 bases long and in frame from the first base. Reading the germline V gene (reference sequence) gives CDR1 LGHDT and CDR2 YNNKEL. Where the CDR3 stops, the reference TRBV3-1 and TRBJ1-2 genes take over; the full variable domain is DTAVSQTPKYLVTQMGNDKSIKCEQNLGHDTMYWYKQDSKKFLKIMFSYNNKELIINETVPNRFSPKSPDKAHLNLHINSLELGDSAVYFCASTLGRGDYGYTFGSGTRLTVV.